This T cell receptor (beta chain) was profiled in a study of technical replicates of blood from several donors. Germline V gene data show CDR1 as SGDLS and CDR2 as YYNGEE. V lost 2 bases, J lost 4 bases, and 7 bases stayed unmatched. CDR3 length: 16 amino acids. Sequencing used immunoSEQ multiplex PCR; TCRdb keeps in-frame clones, though not all of them. The sample carries about 57,000 clones, 85% to 90% recorded once. The chain is built from TRBV9 and TRBJ2-2; 8 nucleotides agree with TRBD2. The TCR sequence derives from a human donor in good health. Some clones in this sample may be carry-over from other donors' samples. The sequencing sample was made of PBMCs. The CDR3 sequence: CASSVVGRAFTGELFF. As DNA, the CDR3 is TGTGCCAGCAGCGTGGTCGGGAGGGCCTTCACCGGGGAGCTGTTTTTT.